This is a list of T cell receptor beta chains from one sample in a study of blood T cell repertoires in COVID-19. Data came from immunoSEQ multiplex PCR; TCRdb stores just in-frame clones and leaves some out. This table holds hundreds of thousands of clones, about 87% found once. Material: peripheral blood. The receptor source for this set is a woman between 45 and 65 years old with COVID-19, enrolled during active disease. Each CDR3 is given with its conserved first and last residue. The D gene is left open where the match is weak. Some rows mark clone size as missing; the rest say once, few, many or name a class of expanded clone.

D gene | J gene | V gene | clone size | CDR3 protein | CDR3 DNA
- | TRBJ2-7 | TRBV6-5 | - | CASSWTQGSYEQYF | TGTGCCAGCAGTTGGACCCAGGGCTCCTACGAGCAGTACTTC
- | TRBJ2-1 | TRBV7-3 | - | CASSLFLQHDEQFF | TGTGCCAGCAGCTTATTTTTACAGCATGATGAGCAGTTCTTC
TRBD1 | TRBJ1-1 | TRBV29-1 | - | CSVAGQGHTEAFF | TGCAGCGTTGCCGGACAGGGCCACACTGAAGCTTTCTTT
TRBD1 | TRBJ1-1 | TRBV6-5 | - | CASSNQGQQAFF | TGTGCCAGCAGTAATCAGGGACAGCAAGCTTTCTTT
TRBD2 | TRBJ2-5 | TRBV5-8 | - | CASSSGLAAQYF | TGTGCCAGCAGCTCGGGACTAGCGGCCCAGTACTTC
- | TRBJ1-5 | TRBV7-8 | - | CASSYRGRPQHF | TGTGCCAGCAGTTACCGGGGAAGACCCCAGCATTTT
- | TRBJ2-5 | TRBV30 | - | CAWSRNAMRETQYF | TGTGCCTGGTCTCGGAACGCTATGCGGGAGACCCAGTACTTC
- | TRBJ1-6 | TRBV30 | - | CAWREYSPLHF | TGTGCCTGGAGGGAGTATTCACCCCTCCACTTT
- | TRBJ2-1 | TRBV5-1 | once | CASTTRPGYNEQFF | TGCGCCAGCACCACGAGACCAGGCTACAATGAGCAGTTCTTC
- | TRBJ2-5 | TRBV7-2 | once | CASSLVGAETQYF | TGTGCCAGCAGCTTAGTAGGGGCGGAGACCCAGTACTTC
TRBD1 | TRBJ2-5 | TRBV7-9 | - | CASSSPGQGMGETQYF | TGTGCCAGCAGCTCTCCGGGACAGGGGATGGGAGAGACCCAGTACTTC
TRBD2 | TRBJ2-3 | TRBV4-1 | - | CASSQLAGDIDTQYF | TGCGCCAGCAGCCAACTAGCGGGAGATATAGATACGCAGTATTTT
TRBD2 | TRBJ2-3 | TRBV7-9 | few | CASIQTSGTSTDTQYF | TGTGCCAGCATCCAGACTAGCGGGACTAGCACAGATACGCAGTATTTT
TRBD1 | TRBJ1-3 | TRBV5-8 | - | CASSLPGQRGNTIYF | TGTGCCAGCAGCTTACCGGGACAGCGAGGAAACACCATATATTTT
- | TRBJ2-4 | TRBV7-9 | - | CASSLAGQLVQYF | TGTGCCAGCAGCTTAGCGGGCCAGTTGGTTCAGTACTTC
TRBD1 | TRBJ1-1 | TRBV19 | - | CASSWYPTGTDNTEAFF | TGTGCCAGTAGTTGGTATCCGACTGGGACAGATAACACTGAAGCTTTCTTT
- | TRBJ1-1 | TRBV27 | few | CASSSFGVGVRGKDTEAFF | TGTGCCAGCAGCAGTTTTGGAGTCGGTGTCAGGGGCAAGGACACTGAAGCTTTCTTT
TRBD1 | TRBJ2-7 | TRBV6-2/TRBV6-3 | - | CASSPLRGTGDPGSPYEQYF | TGTGCCAGCAGCCCCCTCAGAGGGACAGGGGACCCGGGTTCGCCCTACGAGCAGTACTTC
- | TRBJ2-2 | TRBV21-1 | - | CASSKRVGSTSGSRTGELFF | TGTGCCAGCAGCAAAAGGGTGGGGTCGACTAGCGGGAGCCGTACCGGGGAGCTGTTTTTT
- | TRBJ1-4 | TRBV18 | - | CASSPQRAAQGGEKLFF | TGTGCCAGCTCACCACAACGGGCGGCGCAGGGCGGTGAAAAACTGTTTTTT
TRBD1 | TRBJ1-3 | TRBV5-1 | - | CASSGDRAGNTIYF | TGCGCCAGCAGCGGCGACAGGGCTGGAAACACCATATATTTT
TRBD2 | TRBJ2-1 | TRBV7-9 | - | CASSLGLAGNEQFF | TGTGCCAGCAGCTTAGGACTAGCGGGGAATGAGCAGTTCTTC
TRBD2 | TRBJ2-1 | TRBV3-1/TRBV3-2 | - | CASSQEETSGLYNEQFF | TGTGCCAGCAGCCAAGAAGAGACTAGCGGCCTTTACAATGAGCAGTTCTTC
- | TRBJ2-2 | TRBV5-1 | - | CASSSSASTGELFF | TGCGCCAGCAGCTCAAGTGCTAGCACCGGGGAGCTGTTTTTT
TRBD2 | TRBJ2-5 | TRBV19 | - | CASPAGGPRETQYF | TGTGCCAGCCCAGCGGGAGGGCCTAGAGAGACCCAGTACTTC
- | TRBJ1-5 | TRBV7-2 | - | CASSLVGGAGQPQHF | TGTGCCAGCAGCTTAGTGGGGGGTGCGGGTCAGCCCCAGCATTTT
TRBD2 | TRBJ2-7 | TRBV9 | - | CASSVGGQRENEQYF | TGTGCCAGCAGCGTAGGCGGACAGCGGGAGAACGAGCAGTACTTC
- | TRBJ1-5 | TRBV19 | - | CASSTGIRQPQHF | TGTGCCAGTAGTACAGGGATAAGGCAGCCCCAGCATTTT
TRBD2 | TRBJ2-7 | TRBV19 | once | CASSRDGGDTLYEQYF | TGTGCCAGTAGCCGAGACGGGGGGGATACTCTCTACGAGCAGTACTTC
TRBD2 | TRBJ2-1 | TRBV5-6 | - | CASSLVAGNEQFF | TGTGCCAGCAGCTTAGTAGCGGGGAATGAGCAGTTCTTC
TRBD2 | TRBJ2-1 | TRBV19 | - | CASSIGLAGGRPYNEQFF | TGTGCCAGTAGTATAGGACTAGCGGGAGGTAGGCCCTACAATGAGCAGTTCTTC
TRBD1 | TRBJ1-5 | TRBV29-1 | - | CSVGDRYQPQHF | TGCAGCGTCGGGGACAGGTATCAGCCCCAGCATTTT
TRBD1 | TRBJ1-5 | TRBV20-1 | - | CSASPDRGYQPQHF | TGCAGTGCTAGTCCGGACAGGGGGTATCAGCCCCAGCATTTT
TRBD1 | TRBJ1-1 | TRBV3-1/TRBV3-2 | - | CASSHLTGRILTEAFF | TGTGCCAGCAGCCATCTGACAGGGCGTATATTGACTGAAGCTTTCTTT
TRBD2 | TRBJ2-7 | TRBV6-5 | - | CASSYGTSVPREQYF | TGTGCCAGCAGTTACGGGACTAGCGTCCCCCGCGAGCAGTACTTC
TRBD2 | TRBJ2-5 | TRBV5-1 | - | CASSLGTSGGQETQYF | TGCGCCAGCAGCTTGGGGACTAGCGGGGGTCAAGAGACCCAGTACTTC
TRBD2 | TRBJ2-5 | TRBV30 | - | CAWSVGLAGGLETQYF | TGTGCCTGGAGTGTAGGGCTAGCGGGAGGCCTAGAGACCCAGTACTTC
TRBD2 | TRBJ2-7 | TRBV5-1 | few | CASSLGGTSGYYEQYF | TGCGCCAGCAGCTTGGGCGGGACTAGCGGATACTACGAGCAGTACTTC
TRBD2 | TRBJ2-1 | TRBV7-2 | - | CASSSRTSGNNEQFF | TGTGCCAGCAGCTCCCGGACTAGCGGAAACAATGAGCAGTTCTTC
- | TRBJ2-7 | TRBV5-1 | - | CASSLGVEGNEQYF | TGCGCCAGCAGCTTAGGGGTGGAAGGGAACGAGCAGTACTTC
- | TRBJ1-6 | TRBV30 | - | CAWSPQGSKASPLHF | TGTGCCTGGAGTCCCCAGGGGAGCAAGGCTTCACCCCTCCACTTT